This passage covers 9 T cell receptor beta chains from one sample sequenced in a study of T-cell reconstitution after alpha-beta-depleted transplantation in children. Preparation of the TCRbeta library was carried out with unique molecular identifiers. TCRdb ran MiXCR on the PCR reads and lists one entry per CDR3 protein. Of about 600,000 distinct CDR3 sequences in the sample, 20% to 25% were seen once. Sequences were derived from PBMCs, mostly from graft donor cells, sampled 360 days after TCRalphabeta/CD19-depleted stem cell transplant. Every receptor here comes from a boy under three years old who had a stem cell transplant for acute myeloid leukemia, so the T cells may come from the graft donor.

This clonotype came up a few times. The chain couples TRBV20-1 to TRBJ2-7, with TRBD1 matching over 10 bases. Germline values: CDR1 DFQATT, CDR2 SNEGSKA (reference sequence). V was pared by 6 bases and J by 4 bases, with 9 bases of the junction left unmatched. There are 14 residues in the CDR3. In DNA form, the CDR3 reads TGCAGTGCCTCTCCCGGGACAGGGGTGTACGAGCAGTACTTC. Protein: CSASPGTGVYEQYF.

The chain joins TRBV11-2 to TRBJ2-7; the D gene could be TRBD1 or TRBD2 (5 bases each). The length of the CDR3 is 14 residues. V dropped 3 bases and J dropped 0 bases, with 9 bases sitting between them. Germline lookup yields CDR1 SGHAT and CDR2 FQNNGV. The CDR3 spells CASSFKGSSYEQYV. The CDR3 region has the DNA TGTGCCAGCAGCTTTAAGGGGAGCTCCTACGAGCAGTACGTC.

The V and J genes are TRBV30 and TRBJ2-1, with TRBD1 matching 10 bases. The CDR3 has 14 amino acids. Trimming cost V 5 bases and J 8 bases; bases outside gene matches: 9. From germline, CDR1 is GTSNPN and CDR2 SVGIG (reference sequence). DNA for the CDR3: TGTGCCTGGGGGGGACAGGGGAATTTCCATGAGCAGTTCTTC. It codes for CAWGGQGNFHEQFF.

The chain joins TRBV7-2 to TRBJ2-5, with TRBD2 matching over 8 bases. The CDR3 loop spans 16 amino acids. The V gene end was trimmed by 2 bases and the J gene end by 4 bases; junction bases not matched to a gene: 9. Germline V gene sequence: CDR1 SGHTA, CDR2 FQGNSA. The CDR3 loop is CASSLYQRGPGETQYF. The CDR3 region has the DNA TGTGCCAGCAGCTTATATCAGCGGGGGCCGGGAGAGACCCAGTACTTC.

This clonotype showed up many times. The chain uses TRBV10-3 and TRBJ2-3, with TRBD2 matching over 7 bases. J gave up 2 bases and V 6 bases, and 5 bases lay outside the gene matches. From germline, CDR1 is ENHRY and CDR2 SYGVKD. The CDR3 consists of 14 residues. This CDR3 is CAISWGGDTDTQYF. The CDR3 nucleotides are TGTGCCATCAGCTGGGGGGGGGACACAGATACGCAGTATTTT.

This CDR3 reads CASSKAGMTSSYEQYV. The CDR3 nucleotides are TGTGCCAGCAGCAAAGCGGGAATGACTAGCTCCTACGAGCAGTACGTC. The rearrangement joins TRBV21-1 to TRBJ2-7. TRBV21-1 counts as a pseudogene. The CDR3 covers 16 residues.

In this sample, this clonotype turned up once. The CDR3 carries no conserved terminal phenylalanine or tryptophan, so it likely arises from a read error. This rearrangement joins TRBV20-1 to TRBJ1-1, with TRBD1 as a possible D gene (5 bases). Germline-derived CDR1 and CDR2 are DFQATT and SNEGSKA (reference sequence). Trimming took 6 bases from V and 7 from J, leaving 15 bases between them. CDR3 length equals 12 residues. The CDR3 is CSAPQGLGEAFC. The CDR3 coding sequence is TGCAGTGCCCCGCAGGGTCTAGGTGAAGCTTTCTGT.

This clonotype showed up many times. The chain uses TRBV20-1 and TRBJ2-1, with TRBD1 identical over 7 bases. The CDR3 contains 12 residues. The V gene's germline CDR1 is DFQATT and CDR2 SNEGSKA (reference sequence). V dropped 7 bases and J dropped 7; count of bases not matched to a gene: 7. The CDR3 sequence is CSGDSLPNEQFF. The CDR3 DNA reads as TGCAGTGGGGACAGTCTACCAAATGAGCAGTTCTTC.

In this sample, this clonotype turned up a few times. V is TRBV7-2 and J is TRBJ2-5; 14 bases are a match to TRBD2. The CDR3 contains 17 residues. Germline CDR1 and CDR2: SGHTA and FQGNSA. Trimming cost V 3 bases and J 3 bases; bases outside gene matches: 6. Here the CDR3 DNA reads TGTGCCAGCAGCTTTGGGACTAGCGGGGGCCGAAAAGAGACCCAGTACTTC. Translation: CASSFGTSGGRKETQYF.